The 8 T cell receptor beta chains below all came from one sample that was sequenced in a study of cytomegalovirus exposure and HLA in healthy donors. PCR involved 60 Vbeta and 13 Jbeta primers. Here immunoSEQ multiplex PCR was the method, and the copy in TCRdb shows in-frame clones only, minus some. The sample lists about 220,000 clones, just over 75% occurring once. Sequenced: PBMCs. The receptors originated from a man between 18 and 29 years old in good health and CMV-seronegative.

Comments on this clone: This specimen includes other DNA sequences encoding the same CDR3. This chain links TRBV4-1 with TRBJ1-1; D gene uncertain. The germline V gene has CDR1 MGHRA and CDR2 YSYEKL. V dropped 3 bases and J dropped 8 bases, with 25 bases sitting between them. The CDR3 consists of 17 residues. The CDR3 loop reads CASSQANMGFAGTEAFF. CDR3 in DNA: TGCGCCAGCAGCCAGGCCAACATGGGTTTCGCAGGCACCGAAGCTTTCTTT.

This rearrangement joins TRBV9 to TRBJ1-2; D uncertain. V lost 2 bases and J lost 4, with 15 bases in between. Germline V gene sequence: CDR1 SGDLS, CDR2 YYNGEE. The CDR3 is 15 residues long. The CDR3 nucleotides are TGTGCCAGCAGCGTGGATAACAGACCTCTCTATGGCTACACCTTC. Its translation: CASSVDNRPLYGYTF.

The chain has TRBV7-9 and TRBJ2-7; the D is unclear. V shed 5 bases and J shed 0 bases, with 5 bases lying between them. CDR3 size: 12 residues. The germline gives CDR1 SEHNR, CDR2 FQNEAQ (reference sequence). The CDR3: CASSQLSYEQYF. For the CDR3, the DNA is TGTGCCAGCAGCCAACTCTCCTACGAGCAGTACTTC.

The chain has TRBV7-9 and TRBJ1-1; D unclear. The CDR3 covers 13 residues. Germline V gene sequence: CDR1 SEHNR, CDR2 FQNEAQ (reference sequence). Between the trimmed V and J ends, which lost 4 bases and 1 base, there was a span of 7 bases. CDR3 protein: CASSSPGNTEAFF. The CDR3 DNA sequence: TGTGCCAGCAGCTCGCCCGGGAACACTGAAGCTTTCTTT. Full variable domain (missing parts from reference TRBV7-9 and TRBJ1-1): DTGVSQNPRHKITKRGQNVTFRCDPISEHNRLYWYRQTLGQGPEFLTYFQNEAQLEKSRLLSDRFSAERPKGSFSTLEIQRTEQGDSAMYLCASSSPGNTEAFFGQGTRLTVV.

This chain uses TRBV5-6 with TRBJ2-7; 11 bases match TRBD1. The CDR3 sequence is 17 residues long. Germline assignment: CDR1 SGHDT and CDR2 YYEEEE. J gave up 3 bases and V 6 bases, and 14 bases lay outside the gene matches. The CDR3 DNA follows: TGTGCCAGCACTCAGCCCGCCGGGACAGGGGGAGTCTACGAGCAGTACTTC. Translating gives CASTQPAGTGGVYEQYF.

There are a few counts of this clone. This chain connects TRBV6-6 to TRBJ2-3; 9 bases match TRBD2. In germline, CDR1 is MNHNY, CDR2 SVGAGI (reference sequence). This CDR3 region has 16 residues. Trimming took 4 bases from V and 1 from J; bases not matched to a gene: 6. CDR3 nucleotides: TGTGCCAGCAGTTCTGTACGGACTAGCGGCACAGATACGCAGTATTTT. Its protein product is CASSSVRTSGTDTQYF.

This clone was picked up one time. One end of the junction fails to match germline, which may point to a read error. This rearrangement joins TRBV7-9 to TRBJ2-7; 9 positions match TRBD1. Germline values: CDR1 SEHNR, CDR2 FQNEAQ (reference sequence). The CDR3 is 14 residues long. The CDR3 sequence: CSSSLGQGFYEQYF. The CDR3 coding sequence is TGTTCCAGCAGCTTGGGACAGGGCTTCTACGAGCAGTACTTC.

This chain joins TRBV2 and TRBJ2-7; D unresolved. CDR1 and CDR2 from the germline V gene are SNHLY and FYNNEI. The CDR3 is 13 residues long. V lost 4 bases to trimming and J lost 4 bases, with 11 bases between them. The CDR3 DNA is TGTGCCAGCAGTGTAGTAACCGAATACGAGCAGTACTTC. Translated: CASSVVTEYEQYF.